Here is one T cell receptor beta chain with its context. Antigen specificity is unknown. The PCR made use of 60 Vbeta and 13 Jbeta primers. Measured with immunoSEQ multiplex PCR; TCRdb has only the in-frame clones, and not every one. This table holds around 140,000 clones, 66% found once. The sample belongs to a study of cytomegalovirus exposure and HLA in healthy donors. V lost 5 bases to trimming and J lost 0 bases; unmatched junction nucleotides: 9. This CDR3 comprises 19 residues. Per the germline V gene, CDR1 is SGHTA and CDR2 is FQGNSA. General observations from the study: For TCR beta chains, V- and J-gene trimming was later linked to a missense DCLRE1C variant. At a 0.05 false discovery rate, a later analysis found about 17,000 TCR beta sequences to be associated with HLA alleles.

The V call is TRBV7-2, the J call TRBJ2-6; 11 bases fit TRBD2. This clonotype originated in a woman aged 55-69 years in good health and CMV-seronegative. Sequencing was carried out using PBMCs. The CDR3 DNA sequence: TGTGCCAGCAGCCCAAATGGACTAGCGGGTCTCTCTGGGGCCAACGTCCTGACTTTC. This encodes CASSPNGLAGLSGANVLTF.